The 26 T cell receptor beta chains in this list originate from one sample, sequenced in a study of shared T cell receptors in the human thymus. Assay: immunoSEQ multiplex PCR; the TCRdb copy retains only in-frame clones and omits some. The table shows hundreds of thousands of clones, with around 87% occurring only once. This sample was also put to use in a study of human thymus T cells.

Sequencing was performed on thymocytes. The receptors derive from a boy in the first two years of life with a congenital heart defect.

V and J are TRBV5-6 and TRBJ1-6; D is perhaps TRBD1 (6 bases). CDR1 is SGHDT and CDR2 is YYEEEE in the germline V gene. The CDR3 contains 17 residues. V dropped 4 bases and J dropped 8 bases, with 22 bases sitting between them. CDR3 sequence (DNA): TGTGCCAGCAGCGGTGGTTCAGGGGTCAGTGCGGATTCACCCCTCCACTTT. Translated, it gives CASSGGSGVSADSPLHF.

The chain is built from TRBV9 and TRBJ1-1, with D perhaps matching TRBD1 (5 bases). Germline CDR1 and CDR2: SGDLS and YYNGEE. The V end was cut by 0 bases, the J end by 5 bases, with 14 bases between. The CDR3 runs to 15 residues. CDR3 sequence reads: CASSVVSRDFTEAFF. In nucleotides, the CDR3 is TGTGCCAGCAGCGTAGTGTCCAGGGATTTTACTGAAGCTTTCTTT.

The gene calls are TRBV21-1 and TRBJ1-2; the table's TRBD1 call for D was not verified on the DNA. TRBV21-1 is labeled a pseudogene. This CDR3 is 18 amino acids long. The CDR3 here is CASTLKGLEGDPWDGYTF. CDR3 DNA: TGTGCCAGCACCTTAAAGGGGCTCGAGGGGGATCCTTGGGATGGCTACACCTTC.

This sequence joins TRBV15 and TRBJ1-5; D possibly corresponds to TRBD1 (5 bases). The CDR3 extends over 19 amino acids. Germline CDR1 LNHNV, CDR2 YYDKDF (reference sequence). The germline V and J ends were trimmed by 0 bases and 0 bases, with 18 bases remaining between them. CDR3 sequence reads: CATSRDSSGVLDSNQPQHF. In DNA, the CDR3 is TGTGCCACCAGCAGAGATAGTTCGGGGGTGCTGGATAGCAATCAGCCCCAGCATTTT.

This clone was recorded only once. CDR3 residues: CASRILAITDTQYF. The CDR3 DNA is TGTGCCAGCAGGATACTAGCGATTACAGATACGCAGTATTTT. The genes are TRBV27 and TRBJ2-3; TRBD2 agrees at 7 bases. Trimming removed 6 bases from V and 3 bases from J; junction bases left unmatched: 6. Germline-derived CDR1 and CDR2 are MNHEY and SMNVEV (reference sequence). The CDR3 contains 14 residues.

The chain employs TRBV4-3 and TRBJ2-1; 12 nucleotides align to TRBD2. This CDR3 has 19 amino acids. After removal of 0 bases from V and 1 base from J, the junction contained 7 bases not matched to a gene. The V gene's germline CDR1 is LGHNA and CDR2 YSLEER. The CDR3 loop reads CASSQESSGRAGSYNEQFF. CDR3 sequence (DNA): TGCGCCAGCAGCCAAGAGTCTAGCGGGAGGGCCGGGTCCTACAATGAGCAGTTCTTC.

The table lists this clone with a few counts. This rearrangement joins TRBV7-6 to TRBJ2-7; TRBD1 matches 7 bases. With V trimmed by 5 bases and J by 1 base, 8 bases remained unmatched. Germline loops: CDR1 SGHVS, CDR2 FNYEAQ. This CDR3 is built from 15 residues. CDR3 in DNA: TGTGCCAGCAGCCCTACAGGGGCTTGGTCCTACGAGCAGTACTTC. The encoded protein is CASSPTGAWSYEQYF. Together with reference TRBV7-6 and TRBJ2-7, the CDR3 gives the full variable domain: GAGVSQSPRYKVTKRGQDVALRCDPISGHVSLYWYRQALGQGPEFLTYFNYEAQQDKSGLPNDRFSAERPEGSISTLTIQRTEQRDSAMYRCASSPTGAWSYEQYFGPGTRLTVT.

The chain couples TRBV25-1 to TRBJ2-7; D is possibly TRBD1 (6 bases). Looked up from germline, CDR1 is MGHDK and CDR2 is SYGVNS. The CDR3 runs 15 residues. V lost 5 bases and J lost 0, with 14 bases in between. The CDR3 DNA reads as TGTGCCAGCAGTAGTCGCAGGGGCAGCTCCTACGAGCAGTACTTC. Its translation: CASSSRRGSSYEQYF.

The gene calls are TRBV4-1 and TRBJ2-5; 8 bases line up with TRBD2. J gave up 2 bases and V 0 bases, and 20 bases lay outside the gene matches. The CDR3 contains 21 residues. CDR1 is MGHRA, CDR2 YSYEKL, per germline. The CDR3 here is CASSQETQQGRFAGGQETQYF. The CDR3 DNA is TGCGCCAGCAGCCAAGAGACCCAGCAGGGGAGATTTGCGGGGGGTCAAGAGACCCAGTACTTC.

Only a few counts were recorded for this clone. V gene TRBV9 combines with J gene TRBJ1-4; 8 bases fit TRBD1. Germline loops: CDR1 SGDLS, CDR2 YYNGEE. J was trimmed by 0 bases and V by 0 bases; bases with no gene match: 1. The CDR3 extends over 16 amino acids. CDR3 sequence: CASSVDRGATNEKLFF. In DNA form, the CDR3 reads TGTGCCAGCAGCGTAGACAGGGGGGCAACTAATGAAAAACTGTTTTTT. Together with reference TRBV9 and TRBJ1-4, the CDR3 gives the full variable domain: DSGVTQTPKHLITATGQRVTLRCSPRSGDLSVYWYQQSLDQGLQFLIQYYNGEERAKGNILERFSAQQFPDLHSELNLSSLELGDSALYFCASSVDRGATNEKLFFGSGTQLSVL.

About this clone: One junction end does not reproduce the germline sequence, and a read error may be involved. This CDR3 is also generated by other DNA sequences in the sample. V gene TRBV30 combines with J gene TRBJ1-2; 8 bases fit TRBD1. The CDR3 has 14 amino acids. Per the germline V gene, CDR1 is GTSNPN and CDR2 is SVGIG (reference sequence). The CDR3 reads CAWDLGQGFRGYTF. The CDR3 bases are TGCGCCTGGGACCTCGGACAGGGCTTTCGGGGCTACACCTTC.

The J gene is TRBJ1-5, the V gene TRBV11-3; D gene ambiguous. Trimming pared 0 bases from V and 4 bases from J, leaving 13 bases between. CDR3 size: 16 residues. Looked up from germline, CDR1 is SGHNT and CDR2 is YENEEA. CDR3 sequence: CASSLEGGGRNQPQHF. Here the CDR3 DNA reads TGTGCCAGCAGCTTAGAAGGCGGTGGTAGGAATCAGCCCCAGCATTTT.

This sequence joins TRBV4-3 and TRBJ2-7; D unresolved. CDR1 and CDR2 from the germline V gene are LGHNA and YSLEER. V was trimmed by 0 bases and J by 3 bases, leaving 18 bases between them. The CDR3 loop spans 17 amino acids. The CDR3 bases are TGCGCCAGCAGCCAAGATTTCGGGTCCAACCCCCTCTACGAGCAGTACTTC. Its translation is CASSQDFGSNPLYEQYF.

The V and J genes are TRBV28 and TRBJ1-2; the D is unclear. Trimming removed 2 bases at V and 6 bases at J, with 4 bases between. The CDR3 has 11 residues. The germline gives CDR1 MDHEN, CDR2 SYDVKM. The DNA for the CDR3 is TGTGCCAGCAGTTTACCGGATGGCTACACCTTC. Translation: CASSLPDGYTF.

As for this clone: Other DNA sequences in this sample translate to the same CDR3. The chain has TRBV18 and TRBJ2-3; tentative D call: TRBD1 (5 bases). This CDR3 has 13 residues. Trimming stripped 3 bases from V and 3 bases from J, with 7 bases between. Germline CDR1 reads KGHSH; CDR2 reads LQKENI. The CDR3, as DNA: TGTGCCAGCTCACCTGCAGGGACAGATACGCAGTATTTT. As protein: CASSPAGTDTQYF.

This chain connects TRBV5-4 to TRBJ1-2; a weak D match, TRBD1 (5 bases). Germline V CDR1 and CDR2: SGHNT, YYREEE (reference sequence). The CDR3 runs to 15 residues. The germline V and J ends were trimmed by 6 bases and 1 base, with 16 bases remaining between them. CDR3 bases: TGTGCCAGCACGAAGGGCAGGGTGGGTAACTATGGCTACACCTTC. Translating it yields CASTKGRVGNYGYTF.

V gene TRBV6-5 combines with J gene TRBJ1-2, with 10 bases fitting TRBD1. The CDR3 sequence is 15 residues long. In germline, CDR1 is MNHEY, CDR2 SVGAGI. Trimming took 4 bases from V and 6 from J; bases not matched to a gene: 8. The CDR3 sequence is CASSFHPGTGDGYTF. CDR3 bases: TGTGCCAGCAGTTTTCACCCTGGGACAGGGGATGGCTACACCTTC.

The genes are TRBV27 and TRBJ2-7, with TRBD1 matching over 8 bases. This CDR3 has 16 amino acids. Germline V gene sequence: CDR1 MNHEY, CDR2 SMNVEV (reference sequence). V gave up 6 bases and J gave up 2 bases; unmatched junction bases: 12. In DNA form, the CDR3 reads TGTGCCAGCAGGAACCCATCGGACAGGGAGGCCTACGAGCAGTACTTC. This sequence encodes CASRNPSDREAYEQYF.

V is TRBV4-3 and J is TRBJ1-4; D may be TRBD1 (6 bases). The CDR3 consists of 16 residues. Germline loops: CDR1 LGHNA, CDR2 YSLEER. The V gene lost 3 bases and the J gene lost 7 bases, with 18 bases spanning the gap. The CDR3 is CASSHRTKQGGEKLFF. The CDR3, as DNA: TGCGCCAGCAGCCACAGAACTAAACAGGGCGGTGAAAAACTGTTTTTT.

The chain uses TRBV18 and TRBJ2-3; D is ambiguous. Germline loops: CDR1 KGHSH, CDR2 LQKENI. The CDR3 contains 12 residues. The germline V and J ends were trimmed by 5 bases and 1 base, with 4 bases remaining between them. The CDR3 region is CASSNCTDTQYF. In DNA, the CDR3 is TGTGCCAGCTCAAACTGCACAGATACGCAGTATTTT.

In the case of this clone: This CDR3 is also generated by other DNA sequences in the sample. The rearrangement uses TRBV14 and TRBJ2-7; D is ambiguous. The V gene lost 1 base and the J gene lost 3 bases, with 7 bases spanning the gap. The CDR3 consists of 13 residues. CDR1 and CDR2 from the germline V gene are SGHDN and FVKESK. CDR3 in DNA: TGTGCCAGCAGCCAAGTTCGCGGCTACGAGCAGTACTTC. This gives the protein CASSQVRGYEQYF.

The V and J genes are TRBV21-1 and TRBJ2-1; the D call TRBD2 from the table was never checked on the DNA. TRBV21-1 is annotated as a pseudogene. The CDR3 is 17 residues long. This CDR3 reads CASSYRISGRTNNEQFF. Here the CDR3 DNA reads TGTGCCAGCAGCTACCGGATTAGCGGGAGGACAAACAATGAGCAGTTCTTC.

This chain connects TRBV7-2 to TRBJ1-6, with TRBD1 identical over 8 bases. CDR3 length equals 16 residues. The J segment lost 7 bases and the V segment lost 4 bases, leaving 9 bases of the junction unmatched. In germline, CDR1 is SGHTA, CDR2 FQGNSA. The CDR3 protein is CASSSPDRGRNSPLHF. The DNA of the CDR3 is TGTGCCAGCAGCTCCCCAGACAGGGGACGGAATTCACCCCTCCACTTT. Combining the CDR3 with reference TRBV7-2 and TRBJ1-6 gives the whole variable domain GAGVSQSPSNKVTEKGKDVELRCDPISGHTALYWYRQSLGQGLEFLIYFQGNSAPDKSGLPSDRFSAERTGGSVSTLTIQRTQQEDSAVYLCASSSPDRGRNSPLHFGNGTRLTVT.

The V and J genes are TRBV11-2 and TRBJ2-7; D is possibly TRBD1 (6 bases). Germline CDR1 reads SGHAT; CDR2 reads FQNNGV. CDR3 length: 14 residues. The ends were cut back, 1 base at V and 5 bases at J, with 12 bases in the middle. CDR3: CASSLGGRGHEQYF. The CDR3 DNA reads as TGTGCCAGCAGCTTAGGTGGCAGGGGACACGAGCAGTACTTC. The whole variable domain, remainder taken from reference TRBV11-2 and TRBJ2-7, is EAGVAQSPRYKIIEKRQSVAFWCNPISGHATLYWYQQILGQGPKLLIQFQNNGVVDDSQLPKDRFSAERLKGVDSTLKIQPAKLEDSAVYLCASSLGGRGHEQYFGPGTRLTVT.

The chain is built from TRBV27 and TRBJ1-5, with TRBD1 matching over 9 bases. Unmatched junction bases numbered 6, after V lost 5 bases and J lost 1 base. Germline assignment: CDR1 MNHEY and CDR2 SMNVEV (reference sequence). The CDR3 runs 16 residues. The CDR3 sequence is CASSPKGTGSNQPQHF. The CDR3 coding sequence is TGTGCCAGCAGTCCCAAAGGGACAGGGAGCAATCAGCCCCAGCATTTT.

The chain uses TRBV28 and TRBJ1-4, with D possibly being TRBD1 (6 bases). Looked up from germline, CDR1 is MDHEN and CDR2 is SYDVKM. With 6 bases removed from V and 3 bases from J, the gap between germline ends came to 14 bases. There are 15 residues in the CDR3. The CDR3 region has the DNA TGTGCCAGCAGCTCCCAGGACAGATCTAATGAAAAACTGTTTTTT. Its protein is CASSSQDRSNEKLFF. Supplemented by reference TRBV28 and TRBJ1-4, the full variable domain reads DVKVTQSSRYLVKRTGEKVFLECVQDMDHENMFWYRQDPGLGLRLIYFSYDVKMKEKGDIPEGYSVSREKKERFSLILESASTNQTSMYLCASSSQDRSNEKLFFGSGTQLSVL.